This T cell receptor beta chain was sequenced in a study of cytomegalovirus exposure and HLA in healthy donors. Participants comprised healthy donors of bone marrow. The PCR had 60 Vbeta and 13 Jbeta primers. Produced via immunoSEQ multiplex PCR; TCRdb's table is partial and in-frame only. The sample contains roughly 170,000 clones, 80% of which appear only once. The CDR3 runs 16 residues. The V and J ends lost 2 bases and 10 bases, in that order; junction bases with no gene match: 15. Germline V gene data show CDR1 as SGHRS and CDR2 as YFSETQ. Sequenced material: PBMCs. The sequence derives from a boy younger than 18 in good health and CMV-seronegative. The V and J genes are TRBV5-1 and TRBJ1-1; TRBD1 agrees at 9 bases. The DNA for the CDR3 is TGCGCCAGCAGCTTTAATCCGTTACTACAGGGGGCTAGAGCTTTCTTT. Its translation is CASSFNPLLQGARAFF.